The T cell receptor beta chain under discussion was sequenced for a study of CD8+ T cells in alopecia areata. This clone has only one observation. What it binds is unknown. An end of the junction differs from the germline gene, which may be a read error. Whole-study results and caveats: Sequencing of scalp tissue also captures the resident alphabeta T cells of normal skin. Sharing of TCRs across patients appeared less clear than in mice, possibly for HLA-related reasons. Normal scalp had lower clonality than lesional scalp, with alopecia totalis/universalis lesions showing this most strongly.

In the case of a few patients, the CD4+ cells were sorted into CD25+CD127- cells. Reverse transcription of extracted RNA yielded cDNA, which provided the sequencing template. Data came from immunoSEQ multiplex PCR; TCRdb stores just in-frame clones and leaves some out. The top ten clones hold roughly 4.5% of a sample with around 19,000 clones, roughly 60% of them seen once. The receptor was isolated from a human donor with alopecia areata. The specimen sequenced was CD4+ Tregs sorted from blood.

CDR3 DNA sequence: TGTGCCAGCAGCCTAGAGCGGGGGAATGAGCAGTTCTTC. Translated: CASSLERGNEQFF. The chain employs TRBV11-2 and TRBJ2-1; 8 bases are shared with TRBD2. This CDR3 is 13 amino acids long. CDR1 and CDR2 from the germline V gene are SGHAT and FQNNGV.